The 6 T cell receptor beta chains below come from one sample, sequenced in a study of OX40 agonist ivuxolimab in advanced cancers. Using immunoSEQ multiplex PCR, the repertoire was profiled, and TCRdb retains in-frame clones only, with some absent. The sample records 67,000 or so clones, around 83% being singletons. The source was CD4+ or CD8+ T cells sorted from blood, collected in a trial of the OX40 agonist ivuxolimab. The receptors stem from an adult with an advanced solid tumor such as melanoma, head and neck, liver or kidney cancer.

V is TRBV28 and J is TRBJ2-7, with 11 bases matching TRBD1. V lost 6 bases to trimming and J lost 7 bases; unmatched junction nucleotides: 8. Germline lookup yields CDR1 MDHEN and CDR2 SYDVKM. The CDR3 contains 14 residues. Written as DNA, the CDR3 is TGTGCCAGCAGCCCGGGACAGGGGGTGGGGGAGCAGTACTTC. As protein: CASSPGQGVGEQYF. Using reference TRBV28 and TRBJ2-7 for the parts outside the CDR3, the full variable domain is DVKVTQSSRYLVKRTGEKVFLECVQDMDHENMFWYRQDPGLGLRLIYFSYDVKMKEKGDIPEGYSVSREKKERFSLILESASTNQTSMYLCASSPGQGVGEQYFGPGTRLTVT.

In regard to this clone: Other DNA sequences in this sample translate to the same CDR3. The rearrangement joins TRBV6-5 to TRBJ1-2, with D possibly matching TRBD1 (6 bases). The CDR3 is 14 amino acids. Trimming removed 0 bases at V and 3 bases at J, with 8 bases between. Germline V CDR1 and CDR2: MNHEY, SVGAGI. The CDR3 sequence is CASSYSDRDYGYTF. CDR3 in DNA: TGTGCCAGCAGTTACTCGGACAGAGACTATGGCTACACCTTC.

J is TRBJ2-3 and V is TRBV6-6, with TRBD2 matching 10 bases. Trimming cost V 8 bases and J 3 bases; bases outside gene matches: 11. Germline V gives CDR1 MNHNY, CDR2 SVGAGI (reference sequence). There are 16 residues in the CDR3. The CDR3 region is CASQIRRSGRTDTQYF. CDR3 coding DNA: TGTGCCAGCCAGATCAGACGTAGCGGGAGGACAGATACGCAGTATTTT.

The chain couples TRBV2 to TRBJ1-4, with D possibly TRBD1 on 5 matching bases. The CDR3 spans 13 residues. V was trimmed by 5 bases and J by 8 bases, leaving 12 bases between them. CDR1 and CDR2 (germline): SNHLY, FYNNEI. In DNA, the CDR3 is TGTGCCAGCAGTCAGGAGAGGGGCGAAAAACTGTTTTTT. Translating gives CASSQERGEKLFF.

For this clone: A read error may account for a junction end that differs from germline. This sequence joins TRBV2 and TRBJ2-5; D is unclear. The CDR3 covers 15 residues. CDR1 and CDR2 from the germline V gene are SNHLY and FYNNEI. The CDR3 loop is CASSEAGRGAETQYF. The CDR3 DNA reads as TGTGCCAGCAGCGAAGCTGGGCGCGGTGCTGAGACCCAGTACTTC.

The chain has TRBV5-4 and TRBJ1-3; 10 positions match TRBD1. CDR3 length: 14 amino acids. V dropped 4 bases and J dropped 6; count of bases not matched to a gene: 4. Per germline, CDR1 SGHNT and CDR2 YYREEE (reference sequence). The CDR3 nucleotides read TGTGCCAGCAGCGCGGACAGGGGGTCAAACACCATATATTTT. This translates into CASSADRGSNTIYF.